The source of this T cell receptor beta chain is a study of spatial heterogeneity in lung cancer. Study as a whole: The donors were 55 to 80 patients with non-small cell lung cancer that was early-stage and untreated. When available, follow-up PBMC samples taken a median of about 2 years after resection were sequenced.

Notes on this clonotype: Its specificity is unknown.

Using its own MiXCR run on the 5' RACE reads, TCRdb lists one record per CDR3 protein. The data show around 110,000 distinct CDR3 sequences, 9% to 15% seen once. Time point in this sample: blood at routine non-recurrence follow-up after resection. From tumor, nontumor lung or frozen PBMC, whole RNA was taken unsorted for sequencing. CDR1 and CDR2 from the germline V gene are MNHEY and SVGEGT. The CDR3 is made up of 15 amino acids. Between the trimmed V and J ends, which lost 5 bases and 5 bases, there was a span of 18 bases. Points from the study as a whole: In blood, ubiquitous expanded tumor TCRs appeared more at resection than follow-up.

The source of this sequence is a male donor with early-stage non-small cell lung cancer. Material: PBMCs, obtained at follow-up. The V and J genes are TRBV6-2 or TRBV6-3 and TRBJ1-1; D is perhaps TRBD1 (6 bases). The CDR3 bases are TGTGCCAGCAGTGAACCAGGGGAGGGGAAGACTGAAGCTTTCTTT. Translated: CASSEPGEGKTEAFF.